The rows below give T cell receptor beta chains drawn from one sample of a study of cytomegalovirus exposure and HLA in healthy donors. Repertoires were generated with immunoSEQ multiplex PCR, while TCRdb's copy carries only in-frame clones and drops some. The sample records some 150,000 clones, 65% to 90% being singletons. Sequenced input: PBMCs. The receptors here all came from a man in his forties or fifties in good health and CMV-seropositive. The CDR3 runs from the conserved cysteine through the conserved F or W. The D gene is left open where the match is weak. The size of a clone is reported for some rows only, either as once, few or many, or as a class for expanded clones.

>NA|TRBV5-6|TRBJ1-5|few
CASSAAVRNQPQHF
TGTGCCAGCAGCGCCGCGGTAAGGAATCAGCCCCAGCATTTT
>TRBD1|TRBV2|TRBJ1-2|once
CASSEALRDRVRGYTF
TGTGCCAGCAGTGAAGCGCTTCGGGACAGGGTGCGGGGCTACACCTTC
>NA|TRBV30|TRBJ2-2|NA
CAWSAGENTGELFF
TGTGCCTGGAGTGCCGGAGAGAACACCGGGGAGCTGTTTTTT
>NA|TRBV18|TRBJ1-3|NA
CASSPGQSTSGNTIYF
TGTGCCAGCTCCCCAGGACAGTCCACCTCTGGAAACACCATATATTTT
>TRBD1|TRBV6-5|TRBJ1-4|NA
CASSYSGQGVEKLFF
TGTGCCAGCAGTTACTCGGGACAGGGGGTAGAAAAACTGTTTTTT
>TRBD1|TRBV30|TRBJ2-1|few
CAWSGDRDNEQFF
TGTGCCTGGAGTGGGGACAGGGACAATGAGCAGTTCTTC
>NA|TRBV28|TRBJ2-7|NA
CATRTYADFDEQYF
TGTGCCACTCGTACGTATGCGGATTTTGACGAGCAGTACTTC
>TRBD2|TRBV9|TRBJ2-7|NA
CASSQRTSGRYEQYF
TGTGCCAGCAGCCAAAGGACTAGCGGGAGGTACGAGCAGTACTTC
>NA|TRBV27|TRBJ1-6|NA
CASTGGWALHF
TGTGCCAGCACGGGAGGGTGGGCCCTCCACTTT
>NA|TRBV9|TRBJ2-1|NA
CASSVEGYEQFF
TGTGCCAGCAGCGTTGAGGGCTATGAGCAGTTCTTC
>TRBD2|TRBV28|TRBJ2-2|once
CASRTSGRAFTGELFF
TGTGCCAGCAGAACTAGCGGGAGGGCCTTTACCGGGGAGCTGTTTTTT
>TRBD1|TRBV6-1|TRBJ2-7|NA
CASSGPSDRGPGTISYEQYF
TGTGCCAGCAGTGGTCCCTCCGACAGGGGGCCCGGGACGATCTCCTACGAGCAGTACTTC
>TRBD1|TRBV5-6|TRBJ2-3|NA
CASSRGQGADTQYF
TGTGCCAGCAGCCGAGGACAGGGCGCAGATACGCAGTATTTT
>TRBD1|TRBV18|TRBJ2-7|NA
CASSPGTGNYEQYF
TGTGCCAGCTCACCCGGGACAGGGAATTACGAGCAGTACTTC
>TRBD1|TRBV7-3|TRBJ2-1|NA
CASSIRQGTNNEQFF
TGTGCCAGCAGCATAAGACAGGGGACGAATAATGAGCAGTTCTTC
>NA|TRBV19|TRBJ1-2|NA
CASSPVITGFTYYGYTF
TGTGCCAGTAGTCCAGTCATCACAGGGTTTACTTACTATGGCTACACCTTC
>TRBD2|TRBV2|TRBJ2-7|NA
CASSPGLAGTDEQYF
TGTGCCAGCAGCCCGGGACTAGCGGGAACAGACGAGCAGTACTTC
>TRBD1|TRBV30|TRBJ1-6|NA
CAWSVGQGNNSPLHF
TGTGCCTGGAGTGTAGGACAGGGCAATAATTCACCCCTCCACTTT
>NA|TRBV28|TRBJ1-6|NA
CASSLWGADSPLHF
TGTGCCAGCAGTTTATGGGGGGCGGATTCACCCCTCCACTTT
>TRBD1|TRBV15|TRBJ2-1|NA
CATSRTGQGYDEQFF
TGTGCCACCAGCAGAACGGGACAGGGGTACGATGAGCAGTTCTTC
>NA|TRBV23-1|TRBJ1-1|NA
CASSHPEAEAFF
TGCGCCAGCAGTCACCCCGAGGCTGAAGCTTTCTTT
>TRBD1|TRBV7-2|TRBJ1-3|NA
CASSMTGGSGNTIYF
TGTGCCAGCAGCATGACAGGGGGAAGTGGAAACACCATATATTTT
>TRBD2|TRBV19|TRBJ2-1|NA
CASSYSGAYNEQFF
TGTGCCAGTAGTTATAGCGGGGCGTACAATGAGCAGTTCTTC
>NA|TRBV4-3|TRBJ1-4|NA
CASSHRGRGAWEKLFF
TGCGCCAGCAGCCACCGAGGCAGGGGCGCATGGGAAAAACTGTTTTTT
>NA|TRBV18|TRBJ1-1|NA
CASSPPPTGGMNTEAFF
TGTGCCAGCTCACCACCTCCCACCGGAGGAATGAACACTGAAGCTTTCTTT
>NA|TRBV11-3|TRBJ2-1|NA
CASSFAGYNEQFF
TGTGCCAGCAGCTTCGCGGGATACAATGAGCAGTTCTTC
>TRBD1|TRBV7-9|TRBJ2-3|NA
CASSVGQEVTDTQYF
TGTGCCAGCAGCGTGGGACAGGAGGTTACAGATACGCAGTATTTT
>NA|TRBV28|TRBJ1-5|NA
CASSLPGRADQPQHF
TGTGCCAGCAGTTTACCAGGGAGGGCCGATCAGCCCCAGCATTTT